The clone carrying this T cell receptor beta chain was found many times. Its antigen remains unidentified. The study included ophthalmopathy patients with Clinical Activity Score at least 3, NOSPECS grade at least 4 and duration under 3 months. TCR beta CDR3 sequences were amplified from RNA transcripts. First-round RT-PCR of the TCR CDR3 relied on the HTBI primer set. TCRdb reprocessed the multiplex PCR reads with MiXCR, giving one entry per CDR3 protein. The sample holds about 350,000 distinct CDR3 sequences, 15% to 20% seen once. Germline trimming cut 0 bases from V and 3 bases from J; bases unmatched to any gene: 7. Per germline, CDR1 MNHEY and CDR2 SVGAGI. This CDR3 spans 16 amino acids. The data derive from a study of T cells in Graves' hyperthyroidism and ophthalmopathy. The study, taken as a whole, reports: Median prediction lead before ophthalmopathy onset was 6 to 8 months with the model.

V is TRBV6-5 and J is TRBJ2-7, with 8 bases matching TRBD1. The sample consisted of blood. This TCR was sampled from a woman aged 40 to 50 with Graves' ophthalmopathy. CDR3 sequence reads: CASSYSLTTGVYEQYF. CDR3 sequence (DNA): TGTGCCAGCAGTTACTCATTGACGACAGGGGTCTACGAGCAGTACTTC.